This T cell receptor beta chain was sequenced during a study of early T cells in non-severe SARS-CoV-2 infection. General study results and limits: Clonotype matching in VDJdb favored anti-spike CD8 responses and did not capture private and CD4 specificities.

Germline V lookup: CDR1 SGHRS, CDR2 YFSETQ. This CDR3 contains 14 residues. Trimming took off 2 bases at V and 7 bases at J, with 10 bases between the two ends. Notes on this clonotype: Its antigen is unidentified.

Individual cDNA molecules carried attached unique molecular identifiers. TCRdb redid the calling of the 5' RACE reads with MiXCR, one entry per CDR3 protein. The sample has roughly 45,000 distinct CDR3 sequences, 9.5% to 13% seen once. Sequenced sample: whole blood. The receptor comes from an adult who was a healthcare worker with PCR-confirmed SARS-CoV-2 infection or an uninfected control (not recorded which). This chain uses TRBV5-1 with TRBJ1-6; D not resolved. In nucleotides, the CDR3 is TGCGCCAGCAGCTTCCGAAGACTCAATTCACCCCTCCACTTT. The encoded protein is CASSFRRLNSPLHF.